What follows describes a single T cell receptor beta chain. The sample originates from a study of blood T cells in healthy people across ages. The CDR3 has 18 residues. V lost 4 bases and J lost 0; bases outside the gene matches: 11. Germline V lookup: CDR1 SGHNT, CDR2 YENEEA. The authors ran a second PCR of 7 to 11 cycles using a sample-barcoded 5' primer and a J-beta primer mix. In TCRdb, the 5' RACE reads were re-called with MiXCR into one record per CDR3 protein. The sample carries fewer than 2,000,000 distinct CDR3 sequences, roughly 32% recorded once. Sequencing used blood. This TCR was recovered from a woman aged 25 to 45 in good health. The chain has TRBV11-3 and TRBJ1-5; 8 bases match TRBD1. CDR3 sequence (DNA): TGTGCCAGCAGCTCCCCGGGACAGGACATTTATAGCAATCAGCCCCAGCATTTT. Amino acid sequence: CASSSPGQDIYSNQPQHF. The full variable domain, with the rest looked up from reference TRBV11-3 and TRBJ1-5, is EAGVVQSPRYKIIEKKQPVAFWCNPISGHNTLYWYLQNLGQGPELLIRYENEEAVDDSQLPKDRFSAERLKGVDSTLKIQPAELGDSAVYLCASSSPGQDIYSNQPQHFGDGTRLSIL.